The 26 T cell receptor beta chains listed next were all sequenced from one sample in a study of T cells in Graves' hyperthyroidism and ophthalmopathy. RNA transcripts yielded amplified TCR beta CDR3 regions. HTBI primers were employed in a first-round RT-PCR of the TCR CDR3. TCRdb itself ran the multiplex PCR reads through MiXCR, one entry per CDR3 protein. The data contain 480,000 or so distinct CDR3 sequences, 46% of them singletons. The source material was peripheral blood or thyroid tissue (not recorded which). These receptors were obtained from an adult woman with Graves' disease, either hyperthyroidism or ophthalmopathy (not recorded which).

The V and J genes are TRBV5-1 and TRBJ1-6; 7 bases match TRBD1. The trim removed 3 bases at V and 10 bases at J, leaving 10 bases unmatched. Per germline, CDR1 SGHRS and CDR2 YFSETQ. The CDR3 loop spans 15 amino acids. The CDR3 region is CASSSQSGGRSPLHF. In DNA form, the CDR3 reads TGCGCCAGCAGCTCCCAATCAGGGGGAAGGTCACCCCTCCACTTT.

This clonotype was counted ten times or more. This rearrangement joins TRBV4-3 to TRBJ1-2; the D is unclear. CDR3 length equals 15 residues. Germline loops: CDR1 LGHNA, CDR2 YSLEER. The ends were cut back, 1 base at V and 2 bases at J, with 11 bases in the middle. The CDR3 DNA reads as TGCGCCAGCAGCCAAGCCGGAAATGAGAACTATGGCTACACCTTC. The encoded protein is CASSQAGNENYGYTF.

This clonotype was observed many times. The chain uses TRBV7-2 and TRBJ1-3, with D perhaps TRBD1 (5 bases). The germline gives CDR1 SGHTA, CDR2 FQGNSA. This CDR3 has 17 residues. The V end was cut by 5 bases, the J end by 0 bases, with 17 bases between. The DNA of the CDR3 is TGTGCCAGCAGCCCTAGAGGGTCAGGGACCTCTGGAAACACCATATATTTT. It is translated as CASSPRGSGTSGNTIYF. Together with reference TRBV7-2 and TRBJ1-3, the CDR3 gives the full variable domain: GAGVSQSPSNKVTEKGKDVELRCDPISGHTALYWYRQSLGQGLEFLIYFQGNSAPDKSGLPSDRFSAERTGGSVSTLTIQRTQQEDSAVYLCASSPRGSGTSGNTIYFGEGSWLTVV.

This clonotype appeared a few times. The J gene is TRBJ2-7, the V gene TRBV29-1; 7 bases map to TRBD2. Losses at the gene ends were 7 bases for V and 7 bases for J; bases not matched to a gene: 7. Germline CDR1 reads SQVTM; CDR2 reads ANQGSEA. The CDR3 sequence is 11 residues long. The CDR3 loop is CSGGGRSEQYF. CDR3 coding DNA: TGCAGCGGGGGAGGGAGGAGTGAGCAGTACTTC.

The CDR3 loop reads CASSGGESDNQPQHF. The CDR3 DNA is TGTGCCAGCAGCGGGGGGGAGTCCGACAATCAGCCCCAGCATTTT. V and J are TRBV7-9 and TRBJ1-5; TRBD1 is a possible D gene (5 bases). Germline V gene lookup returns CDR1 SEHNR and CDR2 FQNEAQ (reference sequence). V lost 5 bases and J 3 bases, leaving 14 bases between the germline ends. CDR3 size: 15 residues.

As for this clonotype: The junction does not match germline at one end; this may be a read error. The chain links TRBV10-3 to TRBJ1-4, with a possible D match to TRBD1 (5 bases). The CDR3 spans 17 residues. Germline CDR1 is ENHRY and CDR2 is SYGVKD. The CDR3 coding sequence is TGTGCCAGCAGTGAGGGGCACCTATTCGCAACTAATGAAAAACTGTTTTTT. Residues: CASSEGHLFATNEKLFF.

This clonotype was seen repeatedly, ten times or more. The CDR3 bases are TGCAGTGCTCCTAGCAGAGCCGGGGAGACCCAGTACTTC. Protein sequence: CSAPSRAGETQYF. The rearrangement joins TRBV20-1 to TRBJ2-5; maybe TRBD2 (5 bases). The V and J ends lost 5 bases and 5 bases respectively, with 15 bases between them. Germline assignment: CDR1 DFQATT and CDR2 SNEGSKA (reference sequence). The CDR3 contains 13 residues.

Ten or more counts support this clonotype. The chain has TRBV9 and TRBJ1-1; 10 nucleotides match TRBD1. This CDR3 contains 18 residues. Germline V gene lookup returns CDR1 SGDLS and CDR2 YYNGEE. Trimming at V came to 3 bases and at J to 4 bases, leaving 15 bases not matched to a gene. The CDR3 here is CASSDDHGTGEGGTEAFF. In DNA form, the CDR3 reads TGTGCCAGCAGCGATGACCATGGGACAGGGGAAGGGGGCACTGAAGCTTTCTTT.

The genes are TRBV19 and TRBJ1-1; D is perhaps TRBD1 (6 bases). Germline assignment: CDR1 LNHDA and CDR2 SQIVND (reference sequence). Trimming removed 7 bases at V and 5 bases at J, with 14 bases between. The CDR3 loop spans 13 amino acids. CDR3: CASISGASTEAFF. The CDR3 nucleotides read TGTGCCAGTATTTCGGGGGCAAGTACTGAAGCTTTCTTT.

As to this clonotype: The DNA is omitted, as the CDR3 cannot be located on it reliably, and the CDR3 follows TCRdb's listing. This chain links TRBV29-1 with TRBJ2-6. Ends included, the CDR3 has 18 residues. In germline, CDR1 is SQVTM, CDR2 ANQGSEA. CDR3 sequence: CSIYLCSVAVSGANVLTF.

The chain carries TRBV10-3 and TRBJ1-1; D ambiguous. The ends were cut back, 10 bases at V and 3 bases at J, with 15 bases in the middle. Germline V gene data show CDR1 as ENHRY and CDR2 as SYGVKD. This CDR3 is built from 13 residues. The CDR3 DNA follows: TGTGCCACCTGGGCGTATAACTACACTGAAGCTTTCTTT. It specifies CATWAYNYTEAFF.

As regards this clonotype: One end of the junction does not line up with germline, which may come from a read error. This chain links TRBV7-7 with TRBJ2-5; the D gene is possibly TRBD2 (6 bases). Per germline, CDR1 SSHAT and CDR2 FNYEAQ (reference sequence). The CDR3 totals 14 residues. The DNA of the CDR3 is TGTGCTAGCAGCTTATACGCGGGACAAGAGACCCAGTACTTC. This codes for CASSLYAGQETQYF.

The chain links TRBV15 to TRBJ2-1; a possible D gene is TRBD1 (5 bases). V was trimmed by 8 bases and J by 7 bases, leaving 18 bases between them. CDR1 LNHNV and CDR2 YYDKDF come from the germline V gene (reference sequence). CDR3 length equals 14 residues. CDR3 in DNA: TGTGCCACCGGCGGCCAGGGCATAAGAAATGAGCAGTTCTTC. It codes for CATGGQGIRNEQFF.

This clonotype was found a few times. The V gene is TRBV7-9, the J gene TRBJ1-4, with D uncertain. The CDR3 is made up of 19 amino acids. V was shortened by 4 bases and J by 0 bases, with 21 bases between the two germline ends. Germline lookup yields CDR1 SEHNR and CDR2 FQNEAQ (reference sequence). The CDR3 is CASSSLGGQSVATNEKLFF. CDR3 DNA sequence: TGTGCCAGCAGCTCCCTGGGAGGTCAGAGCGTTGCAACTAATGAAAAACTGTTTTTT.

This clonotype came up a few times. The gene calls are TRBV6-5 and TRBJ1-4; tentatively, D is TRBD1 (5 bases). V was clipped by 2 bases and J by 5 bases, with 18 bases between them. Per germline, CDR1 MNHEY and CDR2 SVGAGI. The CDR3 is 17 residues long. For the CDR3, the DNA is TGTGCCAGCAGTTACGGGACTAGCGGCCTCTACAATGAAAAACTGTTTTTT. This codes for CASSYGTSGLYNEKLFF.

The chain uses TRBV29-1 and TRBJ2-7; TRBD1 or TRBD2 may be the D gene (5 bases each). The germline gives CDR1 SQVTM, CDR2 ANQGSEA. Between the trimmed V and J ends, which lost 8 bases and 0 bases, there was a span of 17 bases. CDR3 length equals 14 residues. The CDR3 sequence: CSYQPGRSSYEQYF. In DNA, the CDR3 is TGCAGCTATCAACCGGGACGTAGCTCCTACGAGCAGTACTTC.

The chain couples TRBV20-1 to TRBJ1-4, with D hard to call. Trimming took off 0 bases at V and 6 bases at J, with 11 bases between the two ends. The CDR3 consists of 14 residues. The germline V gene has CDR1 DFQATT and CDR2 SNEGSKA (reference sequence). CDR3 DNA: TGCAGTGCTAGAGATCGAATCGGGTATGAAAAACTGTTTTTT. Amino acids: CSARDRIGYEKLFF.

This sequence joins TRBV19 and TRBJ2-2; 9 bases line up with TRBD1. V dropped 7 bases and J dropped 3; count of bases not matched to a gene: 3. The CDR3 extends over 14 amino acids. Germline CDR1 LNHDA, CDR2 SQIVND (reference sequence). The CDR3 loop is CASKGQGDTGELFF. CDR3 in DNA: TGTGCCAGTAAGGGACAGGGTGACACCGGGGAGCTGTTTTTT.

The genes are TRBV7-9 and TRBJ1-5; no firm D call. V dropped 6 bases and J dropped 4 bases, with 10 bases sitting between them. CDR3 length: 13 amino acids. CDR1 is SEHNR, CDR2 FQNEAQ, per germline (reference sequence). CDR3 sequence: CASRGGENQPQHF. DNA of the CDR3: TGTGCCAGCAGGGGCGGGGAGAATCAGCCCCAGCATTTT.

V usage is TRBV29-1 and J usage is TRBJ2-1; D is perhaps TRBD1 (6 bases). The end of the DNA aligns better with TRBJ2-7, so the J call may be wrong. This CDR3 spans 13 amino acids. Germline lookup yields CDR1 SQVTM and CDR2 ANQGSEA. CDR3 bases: TGCAGCGTAAGGCAGGGGAACGACTACGAGCAGTACTTC. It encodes CSVRQGNDYEQYF.

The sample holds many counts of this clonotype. The CDR3 protein is CSALPGQNSGNTIYF. CDR3 coding DNA: TGCAGTGCTTTACCGGGACAGAACTCTGGAAACACCATATATTTT. The chain employs TRBV20-1 and TRBJ1-3, with 7 nucleotides matching TRBD1. This CDR3 comprises 15 residues. The ends lost 5 bases at V and 0 bases at J; junction bases unmatched: 7. In germline, CDR1 is DFQATT, CDR2 SNEGSKA (reference sequence).

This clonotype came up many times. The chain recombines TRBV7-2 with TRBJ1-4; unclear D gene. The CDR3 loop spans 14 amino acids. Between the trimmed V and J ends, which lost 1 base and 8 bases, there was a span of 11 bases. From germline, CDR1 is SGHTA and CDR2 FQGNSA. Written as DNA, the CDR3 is TGTGCCAGCAGCTTAGGGATGCTCGGCGAAAAACTGTTTTTT. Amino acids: CASSLGMLGEKLFF.

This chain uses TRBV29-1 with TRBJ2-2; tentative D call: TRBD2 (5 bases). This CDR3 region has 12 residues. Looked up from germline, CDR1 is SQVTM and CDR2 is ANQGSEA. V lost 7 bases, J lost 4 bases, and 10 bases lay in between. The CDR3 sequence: CSARGSTGELFF. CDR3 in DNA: TGCAGCGCCCGAGGGTCCACCGGGGAGCTGTTTTTT.

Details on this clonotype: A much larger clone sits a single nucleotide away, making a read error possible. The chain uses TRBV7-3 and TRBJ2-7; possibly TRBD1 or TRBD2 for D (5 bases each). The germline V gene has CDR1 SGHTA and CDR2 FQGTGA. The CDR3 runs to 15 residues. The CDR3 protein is CAGSLTPGLNGEQYF. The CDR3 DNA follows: TGTGCCGGCAGCTTAACTCCGGGGCTAAACGGCGAGCAGTACTTC.

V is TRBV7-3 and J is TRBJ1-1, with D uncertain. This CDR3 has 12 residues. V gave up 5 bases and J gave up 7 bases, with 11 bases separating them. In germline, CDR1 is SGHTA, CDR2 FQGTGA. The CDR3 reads CASSRTLGEAFF. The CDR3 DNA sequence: TGTGCCAGCAGCCGAACCCTGGGTGAAGCTTTCTTT.

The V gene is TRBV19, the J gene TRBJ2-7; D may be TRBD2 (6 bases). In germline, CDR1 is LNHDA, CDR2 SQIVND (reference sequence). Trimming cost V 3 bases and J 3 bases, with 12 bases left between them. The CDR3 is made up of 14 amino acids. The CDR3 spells CASSIGRGVYEQYF. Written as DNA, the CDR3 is TGTGCCAGTAGTATCGGGCGGGGTGTCTACGAGCAGTACTTC.